One sample yielded the 3 T cell receptor beta chains listed below, sequenced in a study of beta chain features in type 1 diabetes. The antigens for these receptors are not known. Sequencing targeted expressed TCRB transcripts, as all isolated RNA had been reverse transcribed. Produced via immunoSEQ multiplex PCR; TCRdb's table is partial and in-frame only. The sample records approximately 270,000 clones, about 13% being singletons. The study's findings and limits: TCRB CDR3s from Type 1 diabetes patients were moderately but significantly shorter in all four CD4+ subsets.

Sample: naive CD4+ T cells from blood. The receptors stem from a man aged 30-40 years with type 1 diabetes.

The chain carries TRBV7-9 and TRBJ1-1, with TRBD1 identical over 9 bases. This CDR3 has 16 residues. Per the germline V gene, CDR1 is SEHNR and CDR2 is FQNEAQ (reference sequence). The trim removed 5 bases at V and 3 bases at J, leaving 10 bases unmatched. This chain's CDR3 is CASSPGQGISYTEAFF. In nucleotides, the CDR3 is TGTGCCAGCAGCCCCGGACAGGGGATTTCTTACACTGAAGCTTTCTTT.

CDR3 DNA sequence: TGTGCCAGCAGCAGGGCAGGAAACTATGGCTACACCTTC. It codes for CASSRAGNYGYTF. The chain is built from TRBV21-1 and TRBJ1-2; TRBD1 is the table's D call and was not checked against the DNA. TRBV21-1 is marked as a pseudogene. CDR3 length: 13 residues.

This chain connects TRBV28 to TRBJ1-2, with unresolved D. The CDR3 has 13 residues. Trimming shortened V by 9 bases and J by 4 bases, and 15 bases separated the two germline ends. CDR1 is MDHEN and CDR2 is SYDVKM in the germline V gene. As DNA, the CDR3 is TGTGCCAGTCTGAAGCCCTCCGGCTATGGCTACACCTTC. It specifies CASLKPSGYGYTF.